Listed here are 30 T cell receptor beta chains from one sample, sequenced in a study of blood T cells in healthy people across ages. Sample-barcoded 5' priming and a J-beta primer mix drove a second PCR of about 6 to 12 cycles. MiXCR, run by TCRdb on the 5' RACE reads, gives a single entry per CDR3 protein. Of fewer than 1.5 million distinct CDR3 sequences listed, about 43% are singletons. The source material was blood. The receptors here all came from a woman aged 18-29 years in good health.

This clonotype occurred a few times. The gene calls are TRBV5-1 and TRBJ2-1, with D tentatively TRBD2 (5 bases). Per the germline V gene, CDR1 is SGHRS and CDR2 is YFSETQ. The CDR3 length is 18 residues. With 0 bases removed from V and 2 bases from J, the gap between germline ends came to 18 bases. CDR3 DNA: TGCGCCAGCAGCTTGGCCCTAGAGAGGCGGGTACCCTACAATGAGCAGTTCTTC. Its translation: CASSLALERRVPYNEQFF.

J is TRBJ1-5 and V is TRBV27; no firm D call. Germline V lookup: CDR1 MNHEY, CDR2 SMNVEV (reference sequence). The V end lost 2 bases, the J end lost 4 bases, and 9 bases lay between the germline ends. The CDR3 sequence is 14 residues long. The CDR3 nucleotides are TGTGCCAGCAGTTTAAGGGCAAATAATCAGCCCCAGCATTTT. This gives the protein CASSLRANNQPQHF.

CDR3 sequence (DNA): TGTGCCAGCACCGCCTCTGGGAGGTTCAGAGGCTACACCTTC. Translated: CASTASGRFRGYTF. The J gene is TRBJ1-2, the V gene TRBV9; D is undetermined. The CDR3 has 14 amino acids. V was clipped by 6 bases and J by 8 bases, with 20 bases between them. Germline V lookup: CDR1 SGDLS, CDR2 YYNGEE.

This clonotype was detected a few times. This rearrangement joins TRBV4-1 to TRBJ1-1; D gene uncertain. The V end lost 2 bases, the J end lost 1 base, and 14 bases lay between the germline ends. The CDR3 contains 16 residues. Looked up from germline, CDR1 is MGHRA and CDR2 is YSYEKL. In DNA, the CDR3 is TGCGCCAGCAGCCAATCCATTCCCCCGGGGAACACTGAAGCTTTCTTT. It encodes CASSQSIPPGNTEAFF.

The gene calls are TRBV20-1 and TRBJ2-5; D remains ambiguous. The CDR3 has 13 residues. Trimming shortened V by 0 bases and J by 5 bases, and 10 bases separated the two germline ends. Germline loops: CDR1 DFQATT, CDR2 SNEGSKA (reference sequence). The DNA of the CDR3 is TGCAGTGCTAGAGATGGCCCGACGGAGACCCAGTACTTC. Encoded protein: CSARDGPTETQYF.

This clonotype appeared a few times. The chain joins TRBV6-6 to TRBJ2-3; D uncertain. The V end was cut by 2 bases, the J end by 10 bases, with 7 bases between. CDR1 is MNHNY, CDR2 SVGAGI, per germline (reference sequence). CDR3 length: 11 amino acids. CDR3 residues: CASSYGSSQYF. The CDR3 nucleotides are TGTGCCAGCAGTTACGGGTCCTCGCAGTATTTT.

At least ten counts were recorded for this clonotype. This chain connects TRBV7-2 to TRBJ1-1, with unresolved D. V was trimmed by 3 bases and J by 1 base, leaving 6 bases between them. CDR1 is SGHTA, CDR2 FQGNSA, per germline. This CDR3 has 13 amino acids. This chain's CDR3 is CASSLTENTEAFF. Written as DNA, the CDR3 is TGTGCCAGCAGCTTGACGGAGAACACTGAAGCTTTCTTT.

The V gene is TRBV7-9, the J gene TRBJ2-7, with 9 bases lining up with TRBD1. The length of the CDR3 is 17 residues. J was trimmed by 6 bases and V by 8 bases; bases with no gene match: 20. Per germline, CDR1 SEHNR and CDR2 FQNEAQ (reference sequence). The DNA for the CDR3 is TGTGCCAGCGGCCCCCTGAAGTGGGGACAGGGTTTCGGCGAGCAGTACTTC. This codes for CASGPLKWGQGFGEQYF. Variable domain in full (rest from reference TRBV7-9 and TRBJ2-7): DTGVSQNPRHKITKRGQNVTFRCDPISEHNRLYWYRQTLGQGPEFLTYFQNEAQLEKSRLLSDRFSAERPKGSFSTLEIQRTEQGDSAMYLCASGPLKWGQGFGEQYFGPGTRLTVT.

On this clonotype itself: A read error may account for a junction end that differs from germline. This rearrangement joins TRBV7-2 to TRBJ1-1; D is uncertain. Per germline, CDR1 SGHTA and CDR2 FQGNSA. This CDR3 spans 12 amino acids. This CDR3 is CASGPYNTETFF. The CDR3 DNA reads as TGTGCCAGCGGACCGTACAACACTGAAACTTTCTTT.

This clonotype appeared a few times. J is TRBJ2-5 and V is TRBV5-1; a possible D gene is TRBD1 (6 bases). Germline CDR1 SGHRS, CDR2 YFSETQ. This CDR3 comprises 13 residues. V was trimmed by 0 bases and J by 11 bases, leaving 14 bases between them. The CDR3 region has the DNA TGCGCCAGCAGCTTGGCCCAGGGGTCCGGGCAGTACTTC. Protein product: CASSLAQGSGQYF. The entire variable domain, with the rest obtained from reference TRBV5-1 and TRBJ2-5, is as follows: KAGVTQTPRYLIKTRGQQVTLSCSPISGHRSVSWYQQTPGQGLQFLFEYFSETQRNKGNFPGRFSGRQFSNSRSEMNVSTLELGDSALYLCASSLAQGSGQYFGPGTRLLVL.

This chain uses TRBV10-2 with TRBJ2-1; D unresolved. This CDR3 contains 13 residues. Germline lookup yields CDR1 WSHSY and CDR2 SAAADI. V was trimmed by 4 bases and J by 8 bases, leaving 12 bases between them. The CDR3 sequence is CASSVDRHDEQFF. The CDR3 nucleotides are TGCGCCAGCAGTGTCGATCGGCACGATGAGCAGTTCTTC.

The table lists this clonotype with a few counts. CDR3 DNA: TGCGCCAGCTACCCCCAGACCCGCACAGATACGCAGTATTTT. Encoded protein: CASYPQTRTDTQYF. J is TRBJ2-3 and V is TRBV10-2, with unresolved D. CDR3 size: 14 residues. The V end lost 8 bases, the J end lost 1 base, and 13 bases lay between the germline ends. Germline CDR1 reads WSHSY; CDR2 reads SAAADI.

The chain employs TRBV12-3 or TRBV12-4 and TRBJ2-1; 11 nucleotides align to TRBD2. The CDR3 totals 15 residues. Trimming at V came to 1 base and at J to 9 bases, leaving 5 bases not matched to a gene. CDR3 sequence reads: CASSLVLAGGTEQFF. In DNA form, the CDR3 reads TGTGCCAGCAGTTTAGTGCTAGCGGGAGGCACTGAGCAGTTCTTC.

The chain carries TRBV4-1 and TRBJ2-2; TRBD1 agrees at 9 bases. V shed 4 bases and J 5 bases; nucleotides not matched to a gene: 8. This CDR3 has 16 residues. Germline V CDR1 and CDR2: MGHRA, YSYEKL. CDR3 amino acids: CASSRGRQGGTGELFF. The CDR3 region has the DNA TGCGCCAGCAGCCGCGGTAGACAGGGGGGAACCGGGGAGCTGTTTTTT.

This clonotype was seen a few times. For the CDR3, the DNA is TGTGCCAGCAGTTCCCTAGGGTCGGAAGATGAAGCTTTCTTT. Its protein is CASSSLGSEDEAFF. This chain connects TRBV12-3 or TRBV12-4 to TRBJ1-1; no clear D. This CDR3 has 14 residues. The germline V and J ends were trimmed by 4 bases and 7 bases, with 16 bases remaining between them.

This clonotype was observed a handful of times. The rearrangement links TRBV4-2 to TRBJ1-2; the D gene is possibly TRBD1 (5 bases). The CDR3 totals 13 residues. Germline V CDR1 and CDR2: LGHNA, YNFKEQ. Trimming pared 1 base from V and 7 bases from J, leaving 10 bases between. This chain's CDR3 is CASSQGQGVGYTF. In DNA, the CDR3 is TGTGCCAGCAGCCAAGGTCAAGGGGTTGGCTACACCTTC.

This clonotype was recorded a few times. This chain uses TRBV29-1 with TRBJ2-3; D gene unclear. The CDR3 runs to 13 residues. CDR1 and CDR2 (germline): SQVTM, ANQGSEA. V gave up 7 bases and J gave up 5 bases, with 16 bases separating them. CDR3: CSGELGFGDTQYF. The DNA for the CDR3 is TGCAGCGGGGAATTGGGGTTTGGAGATACGCAGTATTTT.

The chain combines TRBV5-1 with TRBJ2-3, with unresolved D. This CDR3 region has 14 residues. In germline, CDR1 is SGHRS, CDR2 YFSETQ. Trimming stripped 6 bases from V and 0 bases from J, with 11 bases between. CDR3 in amino acids: CASNPPSSTDTQYF. CDR3 nucleotide sequence: TGCGCCAGCAATCCCCCTAGTAGCACAGATACGCAGTATTTT.

This clonotype was seen a few times. The V call is TRBV4-1, the J call TRBJ2-3, with D uncertain. V lost 0 bases and J 3 bases, leaving 13 bases between the germline ends. Germline V gene lookup returns CDR1 MGHRA and CDR2 YSYEKL. CDR3 size: 16 residues. The CDR3 protein is CASSQEFDSKTDTQYF. CDR3 coding DNA: TGCGCCAGCAGCCAAGAGTTTGATAGCAAGACAGATACGCAGTATTTT.

This clonotype was seen at least ten times. The V call is TRBV10-3, the J call TRBJ2-7; 8 positions agree with TRBD1. Germline loops: CDR1 ENHRY, CDR2 SYGVKD. The CDR3 is 14 residues long. After removal of 5 bases from V and 3 bases from J, the junction contained 6 bases not matched to a gene. For the CDR3, the DNA is TGTGCCATCAGTCCGGGACAGGCGAGCTACGAGCAGTACTTC. Translating it yields CAISPGQASYEQYF.

The J gene is TRBJ2-5, the V gene TRBV28; D call uncertain. Trimming shortened V by 2 bases and J by 11 bases, and 15 bases separated the two germline ends. The CDR3 is 13 residues long. CDR1 MDHEN and CDR2 SYDVKM come from the germline V gene. The CDR3 DNA is TGTGCCAGCAGTTTAGGTGCAGAGCTGGAGCAGTACTTC. Translating it yields CASSLGAELEQYF.

The rearrangement uses TRBV5-6 and TRBJ2-7, with 9 bases matching TRBD2. The CDR3 is 17 amino acids. Looked up from germline, CDR1 is SGHDT and CDR2 is YYEEEE. Trimming removed 4 bases from V and 1 base from J; junction bases left unmatched: 12. The CDR3 nucleotides read TGTGCCAGCAGCCTAGAACTTCTAGCGGGACGATCCTACGAGCAGTACTTC. Amino acid sequence: CASSLELLAGRSYEQYF.

The V and J genes are TRBV5-5 and TRBJ2-1; tentatively, D is TRBD1 (6 bases). Gene TRBJ2-7 matches the end of the DNA better, so the J call may be wrong. Germline values: CDR1 SGHKS, CDR2 YYEKEE (reference sequence). This CDR3 is 15 amino acids long. CDR3 in DNA: TGTGCCAGCAACCTACAGGGTGGGGTTTACAATGAGCAGTACTTC. It is translated as CASNLQGGVYNEQYF.

The V gene is TRBV19, the J gene TRBJ1-2; TRBD1 is a possible D gene (5 bases). From germline, CDR1 is LNHDA and CDR2 SQIVND (reference sequence). The V and J ends lost 7 bases and 8 bases respectively, with 20 bases between them. The CDR3 length is 14 residues. Here the CDR3 reads CASNTGQTWVGYTF. In DNA, the CDR3 is TGTGCCAGTAACACAGGACAAACATGGGTGGGCTACACCTTC.

This chain uses TRBV12-3 or TRBV12-4 with TRBJ2-1; D possibly corresponds to TRBD2 (5 bases). The DNA end is more similar to TRBJ2-7, so the J call may be wrong. The CDR3 runs to 16 residues. CDR3 sequence reads: CASSTQEESSYNEQYF. The CDR3 DNA reads TGTGCCAGCAGTACCCAGGAGGAGAGCTCCTACAATGAGCAGTACTTC.

This clonotype was seen a handful of times. The V gene is TRBV20-1, the J gene TRBJ2-1; weak D call: TRBD1 (6 bases). The CDR3 sequence is 13 residues long. Germline V gene sequence: CDR1 DFQATT, CDR2 SNEGSKA (reference sequence). Trimming left V 3 bases short and J 7 bases short, with 13 bases between. The CDR3 coding sequence is TGCAGTGCTAGGACAGGAGTAGAAAATGAGCAGTTCTTC. Translated, it gives CSARTGVENEQFF.

This clonotype was found a few times. This chain links TRBV5-1 with TRBJ2-1, with D maybe TRBD2 (5 bases). The length of the CDR3 is 13 residues. V dropped 4 bases and J dropped 9 bases, with 14 bases sitting between them. Germline assignment: CDR1 SGHRS and CDR2 YFSETQ. CDR3 sequence: CASSRGGISEQFF. Here the CDR3 DNA reads TGCGCCAGCAGCCGGGGTGGGATTAGTGAGCAGTTCTTC.

The chain recombines TRBV6-1 with TRBJ2-2; D possibly corresponds to TRBD2 (5 bases). Germline CDR1 is MNHNS and CDR2 is SASEGT. V lost 7 bases, J lost 1 base, and 13 bases lay in between. The CDR3 runs to 15 residues. The CDR3 nucleotides are TGTGCCAGCATTCCCCTAGGACTGAACACCGGGGAGCTGTTTTTT. Amino acids: CASIPLGLNTGELFF.

This chain joins TRBV2 and TRBJ2-5; possibly TRBD2 for D (6 bases). CDR1 and CDR2 from the germline V gene are SNHLY and FYNNEI. The CDR3 has 13 residues. Trimming left V 8 bases short and J 2 bases short, with 12 bases between. This CDR3 reads CASGTGRQETQYF. The CDR3 coding sequence is TGTGCCAGCGGGACTGGGCGACAAGAGACCCAGTACTTC.

A word on this clonotype: One end of the junction varies from germline; a read error may be responsible. The V gene is TRBV30, the J gene TRBJ2-3; TRBD2 might be the D (5 bases). The CDR3 is 11 amino acids. Germline-derived CDR1 and CDR2 are GTSNPN and SVGIG (reference sequence). The CDR3 nucleotides are TGTGCCGGGAGCCTCACAGATACGCAGTATTTT. Its translation is CAGSLTDTQYF. Full variable domain (outside the CDR3, taken from reference TRBV30 and TRBJ2-3): SQTIHQWPATLVQPVGSPLSLECTVEGTSNPNLYWYRQAAGRGLQLLFYSVGIGQISSEVPQNLSASRPQDRQFILSSKKLLLSDSGFYLCAGSLTDTQYFGPGTRLTVL.